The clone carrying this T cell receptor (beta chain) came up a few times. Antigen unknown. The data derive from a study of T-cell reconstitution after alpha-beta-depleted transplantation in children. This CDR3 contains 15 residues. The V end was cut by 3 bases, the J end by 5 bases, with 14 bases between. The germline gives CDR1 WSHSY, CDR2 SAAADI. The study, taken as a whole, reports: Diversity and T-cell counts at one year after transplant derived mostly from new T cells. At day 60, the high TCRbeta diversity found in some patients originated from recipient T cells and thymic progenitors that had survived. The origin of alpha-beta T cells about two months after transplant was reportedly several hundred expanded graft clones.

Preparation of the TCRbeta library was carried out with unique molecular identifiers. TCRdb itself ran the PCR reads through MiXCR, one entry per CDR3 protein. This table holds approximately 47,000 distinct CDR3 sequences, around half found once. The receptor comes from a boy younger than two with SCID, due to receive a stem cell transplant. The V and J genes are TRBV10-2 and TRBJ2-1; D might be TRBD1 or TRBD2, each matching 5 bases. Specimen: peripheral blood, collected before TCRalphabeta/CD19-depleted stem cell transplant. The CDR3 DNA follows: TGCGCCAGCAGTGACCTCCGGGACGCGAACAATGAGCAGTTCTTC. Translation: CASSDLRDANNEQFF.